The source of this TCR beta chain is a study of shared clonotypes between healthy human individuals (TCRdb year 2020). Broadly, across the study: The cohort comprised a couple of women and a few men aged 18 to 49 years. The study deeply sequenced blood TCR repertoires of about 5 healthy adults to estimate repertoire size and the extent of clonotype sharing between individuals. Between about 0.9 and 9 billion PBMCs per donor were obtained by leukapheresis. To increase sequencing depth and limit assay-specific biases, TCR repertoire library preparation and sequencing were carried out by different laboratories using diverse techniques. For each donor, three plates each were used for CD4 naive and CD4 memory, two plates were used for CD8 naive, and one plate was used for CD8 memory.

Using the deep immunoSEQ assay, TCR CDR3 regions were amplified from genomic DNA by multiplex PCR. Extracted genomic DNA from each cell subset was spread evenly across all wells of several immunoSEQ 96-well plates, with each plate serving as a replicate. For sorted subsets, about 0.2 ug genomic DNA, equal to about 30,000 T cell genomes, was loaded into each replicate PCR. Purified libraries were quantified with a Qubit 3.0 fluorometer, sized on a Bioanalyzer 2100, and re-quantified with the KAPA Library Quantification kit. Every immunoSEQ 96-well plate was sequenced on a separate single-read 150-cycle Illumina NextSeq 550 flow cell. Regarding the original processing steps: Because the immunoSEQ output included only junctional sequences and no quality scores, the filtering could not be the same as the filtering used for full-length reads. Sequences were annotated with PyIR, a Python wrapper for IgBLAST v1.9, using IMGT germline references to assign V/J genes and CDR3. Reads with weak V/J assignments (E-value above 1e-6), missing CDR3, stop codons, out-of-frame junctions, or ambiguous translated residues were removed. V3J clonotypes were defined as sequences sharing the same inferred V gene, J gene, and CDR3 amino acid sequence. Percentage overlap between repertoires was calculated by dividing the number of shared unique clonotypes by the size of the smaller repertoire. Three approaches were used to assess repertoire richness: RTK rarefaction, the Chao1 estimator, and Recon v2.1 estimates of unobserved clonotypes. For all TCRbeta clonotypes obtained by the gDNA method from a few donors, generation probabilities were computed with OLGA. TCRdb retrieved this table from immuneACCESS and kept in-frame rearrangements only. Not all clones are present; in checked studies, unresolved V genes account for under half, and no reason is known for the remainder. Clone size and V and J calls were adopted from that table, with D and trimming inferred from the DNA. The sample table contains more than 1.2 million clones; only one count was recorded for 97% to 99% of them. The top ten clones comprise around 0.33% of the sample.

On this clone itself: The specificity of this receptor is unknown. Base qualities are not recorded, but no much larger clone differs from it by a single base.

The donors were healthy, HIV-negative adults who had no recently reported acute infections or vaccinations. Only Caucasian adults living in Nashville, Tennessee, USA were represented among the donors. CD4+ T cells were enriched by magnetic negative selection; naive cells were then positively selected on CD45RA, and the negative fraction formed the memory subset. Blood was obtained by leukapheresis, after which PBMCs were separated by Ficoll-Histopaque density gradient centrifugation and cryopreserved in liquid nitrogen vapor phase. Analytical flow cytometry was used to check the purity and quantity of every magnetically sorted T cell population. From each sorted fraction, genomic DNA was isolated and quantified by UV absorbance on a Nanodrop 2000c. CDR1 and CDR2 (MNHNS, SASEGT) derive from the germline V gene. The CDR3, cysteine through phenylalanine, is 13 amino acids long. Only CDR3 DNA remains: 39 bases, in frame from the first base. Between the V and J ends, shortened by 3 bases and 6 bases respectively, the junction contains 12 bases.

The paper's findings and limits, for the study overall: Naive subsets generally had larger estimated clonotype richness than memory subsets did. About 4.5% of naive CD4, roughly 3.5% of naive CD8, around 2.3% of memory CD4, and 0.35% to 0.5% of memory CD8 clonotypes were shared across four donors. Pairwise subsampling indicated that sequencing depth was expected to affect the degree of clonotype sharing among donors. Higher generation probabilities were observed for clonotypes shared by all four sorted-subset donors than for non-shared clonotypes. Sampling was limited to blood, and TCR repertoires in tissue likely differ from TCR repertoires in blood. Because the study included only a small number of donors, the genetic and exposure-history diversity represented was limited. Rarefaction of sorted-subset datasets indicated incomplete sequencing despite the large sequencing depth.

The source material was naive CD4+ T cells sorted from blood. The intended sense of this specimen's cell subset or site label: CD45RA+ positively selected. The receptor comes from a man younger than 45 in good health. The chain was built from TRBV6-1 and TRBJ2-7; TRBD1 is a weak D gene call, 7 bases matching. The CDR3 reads CASSEYRGGEQYF. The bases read TGTGCCAGCAGTGAGTACAGGGGAGGCGAGCAGTACTTC.